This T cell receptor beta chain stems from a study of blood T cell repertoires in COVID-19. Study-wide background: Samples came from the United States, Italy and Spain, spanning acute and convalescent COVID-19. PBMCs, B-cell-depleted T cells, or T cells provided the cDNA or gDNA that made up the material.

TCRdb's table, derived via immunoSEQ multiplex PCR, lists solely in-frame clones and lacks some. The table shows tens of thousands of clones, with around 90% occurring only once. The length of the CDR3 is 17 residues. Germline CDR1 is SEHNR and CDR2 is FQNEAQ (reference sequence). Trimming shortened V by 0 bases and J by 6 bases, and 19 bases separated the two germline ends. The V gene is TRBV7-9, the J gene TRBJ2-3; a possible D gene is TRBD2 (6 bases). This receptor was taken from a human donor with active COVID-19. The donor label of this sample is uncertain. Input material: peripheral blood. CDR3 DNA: TGTGCCAGCAGCTTAGCTCTATCCGGGGGAGTATCGGATACGCAGTATTTT. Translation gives CASSLALSGGVSDTQYF.